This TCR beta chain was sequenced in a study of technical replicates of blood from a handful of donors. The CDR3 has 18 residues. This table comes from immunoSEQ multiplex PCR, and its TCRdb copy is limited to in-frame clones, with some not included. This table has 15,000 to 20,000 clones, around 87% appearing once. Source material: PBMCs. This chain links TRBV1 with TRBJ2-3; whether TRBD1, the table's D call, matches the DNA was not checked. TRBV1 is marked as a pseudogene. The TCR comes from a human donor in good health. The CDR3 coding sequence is TGCACCAGCAGCCAAGATGCCCCGAGACAGCAGGTCACAGATACGCAGTATTTT. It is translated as CTSSQDAPRQQVTDTQYF.